This T cell receptor (beta chain) was documented in a study of blood T cell repertoires in COVID-19. Study-wide background: Donors in the United States, Italy and Spain gave samples during acute or convalescent COVID-19. Sources were T cells, B-cell-depleted T cells, or PBMCs; the material itself was cDNA or gDNA.

The germline V and J ends were trimmed by 1 base and 3 bases, with 9 bases remaining between them. The germline V gene encodes CDR1 SGHAT and CDR2 FQNNGV. The CDR3 covers 15 residues. In the authors' methods: Amplification from reference gene primers served as the basis for estimated nucleated cell counts. Using immunoSEQ multiplex PCR, the repertoire was profiled, and TCRdb retains in-frame clones only, with some absent. V and J calls and clone size follow that table, whereas D and trimming were derived from the DNA. Here the sample spans 30,000 to 40,000 clones, around nine tenths being singletons.

The receptor was derived from a man aged 70-80 years with acute or convalescent COVID-19. The sample was peripheral blood. The V gene is TRBV11-2, the J gene TRBJ2-2; D perhaps matches TRBD2 (5 bases). The CDR3 here is CASSLGIGDTGELFF. The CDR3 DNA reads TGTGCCAGCAGCTTAGGGATCGGGGACACCGGGGAGCTGTTTTTT.